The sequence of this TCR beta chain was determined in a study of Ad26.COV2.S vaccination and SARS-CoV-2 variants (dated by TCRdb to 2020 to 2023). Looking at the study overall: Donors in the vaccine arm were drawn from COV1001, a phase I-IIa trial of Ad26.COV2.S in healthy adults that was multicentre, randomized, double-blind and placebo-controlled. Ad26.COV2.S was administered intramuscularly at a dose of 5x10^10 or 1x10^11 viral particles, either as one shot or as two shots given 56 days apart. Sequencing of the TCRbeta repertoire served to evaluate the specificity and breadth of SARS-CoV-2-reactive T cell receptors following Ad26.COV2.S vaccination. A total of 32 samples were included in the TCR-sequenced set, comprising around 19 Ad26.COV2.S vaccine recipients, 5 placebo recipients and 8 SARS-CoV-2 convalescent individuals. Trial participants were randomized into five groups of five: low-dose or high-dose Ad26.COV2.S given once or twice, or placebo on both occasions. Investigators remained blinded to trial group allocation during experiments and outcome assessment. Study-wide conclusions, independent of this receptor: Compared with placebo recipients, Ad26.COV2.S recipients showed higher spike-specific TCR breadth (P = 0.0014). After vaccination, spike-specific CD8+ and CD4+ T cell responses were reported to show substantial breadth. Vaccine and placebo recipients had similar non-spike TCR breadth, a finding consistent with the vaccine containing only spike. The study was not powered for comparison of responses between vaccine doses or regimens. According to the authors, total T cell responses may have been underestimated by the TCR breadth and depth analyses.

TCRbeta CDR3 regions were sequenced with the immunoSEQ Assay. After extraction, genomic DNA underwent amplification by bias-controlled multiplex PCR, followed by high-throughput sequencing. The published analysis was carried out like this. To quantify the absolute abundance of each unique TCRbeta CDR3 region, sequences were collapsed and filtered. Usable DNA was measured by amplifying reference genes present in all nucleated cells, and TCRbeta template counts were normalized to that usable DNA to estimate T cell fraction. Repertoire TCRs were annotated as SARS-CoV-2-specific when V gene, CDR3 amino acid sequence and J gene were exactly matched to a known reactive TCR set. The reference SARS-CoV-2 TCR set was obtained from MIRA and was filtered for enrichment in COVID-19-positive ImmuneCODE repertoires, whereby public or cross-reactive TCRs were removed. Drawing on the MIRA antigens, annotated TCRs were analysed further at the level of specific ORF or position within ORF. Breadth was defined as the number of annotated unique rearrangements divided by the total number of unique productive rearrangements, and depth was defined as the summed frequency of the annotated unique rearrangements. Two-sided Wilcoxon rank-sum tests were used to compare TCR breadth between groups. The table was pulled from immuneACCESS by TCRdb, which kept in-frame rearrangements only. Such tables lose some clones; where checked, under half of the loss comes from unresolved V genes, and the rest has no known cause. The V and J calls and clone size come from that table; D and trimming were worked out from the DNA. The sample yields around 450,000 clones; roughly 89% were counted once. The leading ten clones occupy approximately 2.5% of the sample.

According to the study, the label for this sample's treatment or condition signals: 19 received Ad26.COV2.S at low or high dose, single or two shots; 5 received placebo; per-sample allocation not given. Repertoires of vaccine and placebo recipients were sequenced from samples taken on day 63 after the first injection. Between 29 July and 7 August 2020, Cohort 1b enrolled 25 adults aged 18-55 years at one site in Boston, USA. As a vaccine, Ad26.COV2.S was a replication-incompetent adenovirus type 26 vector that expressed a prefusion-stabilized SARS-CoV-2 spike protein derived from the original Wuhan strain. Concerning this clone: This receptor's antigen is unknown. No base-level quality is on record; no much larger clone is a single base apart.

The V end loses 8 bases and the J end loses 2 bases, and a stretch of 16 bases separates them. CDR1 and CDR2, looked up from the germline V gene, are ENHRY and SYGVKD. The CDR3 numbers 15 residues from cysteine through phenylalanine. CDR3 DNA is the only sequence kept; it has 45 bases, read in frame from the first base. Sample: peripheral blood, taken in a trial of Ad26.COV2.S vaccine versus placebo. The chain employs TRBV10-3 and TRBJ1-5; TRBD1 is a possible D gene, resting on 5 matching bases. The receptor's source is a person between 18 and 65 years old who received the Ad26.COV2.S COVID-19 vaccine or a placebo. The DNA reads TGTGCCATCTCCCCGGGGCGGAGGGGCAATCAGCCCCAGCATTTT. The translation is CAISPGRRGNQPQHF.